Each of the 30 T cell receptor beta chains below was sequenced from the same sample in a study of blood T cells in healthy people across ages. Through a sample-barcoded 5' primer and a J-beta primer mix, a second PCR was run for roughly 6 to 12 cycles. TCRdb recomputed calls from the 5' RACE reads with MiXCR, one row per CDR3 protein. This table has 920,000 or so distinct CDR3 sequences, 45% appearing once. Sequenced sample: blood. These receptors all come from a woman aged 55-75 years in good health.

The V and J genes are TRBV20-1 and TRBJ2-6; TRBD1 aligns across 8 bases. Germline V lookup: CDR1 DFQATT, CDR2 SNEGSKA (reference sequence). The CDR3 is 18 residues long. After removal of 4 bases from V and 0 bases from J, the junction contained 11 bases not matched to a gene. The DNA for the CDR3 is TGCAGTGCTATGGGGGACAGGCTCCTAGGCTCTGGGGCCAACGTCCTGACTTTC. This sequence encodes CSAMGDRLLGSGANVLTF.

The V and J genes are TRBV9 and TRBJ2-5; D gene unclear. The CDR3 sequence is 13 residues long. The V end was cut by 2 bases, the J end by 5 bases, with 10 bases between. CDR1 is SGDLS, CDR2 YYNGEE, per germline. The CDR3 sequence: CASSVDIRETQYF. In DNA, the CDR3 is TGTGCCAGCAGCGTTGATATCAGGGAGACCCAGTACTTC.

CDR3 DNA: TGTGCCAGCAGCCAAGGGACAGGGGCCAATCAGCCCCAGCATTTT. Its protein product is CASSQGTGANQPQHF. This rearrangement joins TRBV14 to TRBJ1-5, with 9 bases that match TRBD1. This CDR3 has 15 amino acids. The germline V gene has CDR1 SGHDN and CDR2 FVKESK. J gave up 3 bases and V 1 base, and 1 base lay outside the gene matches. The entire variable domain, with the rest obtained from reference TRBV14 and TRBJ1-5, is as follows: EAGVTQFPSHSVIEKGQTVTLRCDPISGHDNLYWYRRVMGKEIKFLLHFVKESKQDESGMPNNRFLAERTGGTYSTLKVQPAELEDSGVYFCASSQGTGANQPQHFGDGTRLSIL.

This chain connects TRBV20-1 to TRBJ2-5; TRBD2 aligns across 9 bases. The end of the DNA is better explained by TRBJ2-7, so the J call may be wrong. Per germline, CDR1 DFQATT and CDR2 SNEGSKA (reference sequence). This CDR3 spans 18 amino acids. The CDR3 DNA sequence: TGCAGTGCTAGAGATATTAGAGATAGCGGGAGCCGGGGCTACGAGCAGTACTTC. This codes for CSARDIRDSGSRGYEQYF.

This clonotype was seen only a few times. CDR3: CASSLAGRGLRDYEQYF. The CDR3 DNA is TGCGCCAGCAGCTTGGCCGGTCGGGGCCTGAGGGACTACGAGCAGTACTTC. This rearrangement joins TRBV5-1 to TRBJ2-7, with D perhaps TRBD1 or TRBD2 (5 bases each). V was trimmed by 0 bases and J by 3 bases, leaving 19 bases between them. Looked up from germline, CDR1 is SGHRS and CDR2 is YFSETQ. The CDR3 has 17 amino acids.

This clonotype has just a few counts. The CDR3 sequence: CSTYEFNEQFF. The CDR3 coding sequence is TGCAGTACGTACGAATTCAATGAGCAGTTCTTC. V and J are TRBV20-1 and TRBJ2-1, with unresolved D. Per the germline V gene, CDR1 is DFQATT and CDR2 is SNEGSKA (reference sequence). The CDR3 is 11 residues long. Trimming removed 8 bases at V and 6 bases at J, with 11 bases between.

This clonotype was observed a handful of times. The chain joins TRBV2 to TRBJ2-1, with TRBD2 matching 10 bases. The CDR3 covers 15 residues. V shed 7 bases, J shed 4 bases, and the junction held 7 bases outside the gene matches. Germline CDR1 is SNHLY and CDR2 is FYNNEI. CDR3 DNA: TGTGCCAGCATCCTAGCGGGAGCGGGGTACAATGAGCAGTTCTTC. As protein: CASILAGAGYNEQFF.

In DNA form, the CDR3 reads TGCGCCAGCAGCTTGGAGCCGACCGGGACGGGAAACACTGAAGCTTTCTTT. This encodes CASSLEPTGTGNTEAFF. This chain uses TRBV5-1 with TRBJ1-1; D is possibly TRBD1 (5 bases). In germline, CDR1 is SGHRS, CDR2 YFSETQ. The germline V and J ends were trimmed by 0 bases and 2 bases, with 17 bases remaining between them. The length of the CDR3 is 17 residues.

There are a few counts of this clonotype. This rearrangement joins TRBV20-1 to TRBJ2-1; tentative D call: TRBD2 (5 bases). Germline loops: CDR1 DFQATT, CDR2 SNEGSKA (reference sequence). CDR3 length equals 12 residues. V was clipped by 6 bases and J by 9 bases, with 15 bases between them. The CDR3 region has the DNA TGCAGTGCCACCCCAGCGGAATTTGAGCAGTTCTTC. Protein product: CSATPAEFEQFF.

The chain has TRBV12-5 and TRBJ1-5; tentative D call: TRBD1 (5 bases). CDR1 and CDR2 from the germline V gene are LGHNT and FRNRAP. This CDR3 comprises 15 residues. V dropped 6 bases and J dropped 4 bases, with 16 bases sitting between them. The CDR3 bases are TGTGCTAGTGGCCATCCCGTCAGGGTTAATCAGCCCCAGCATTTT. Translated: CASGHPVRVNQPQHF.

V and J are TRBV9 and TRBJ1-2; D is unresolved. Germline CDR1 SGDLS, CDR2 YYNGEE. There are 14 residues in the CDR3. V lost 3 bases, J lost 4 bases, and 13 bases lay in between. Here the CDR3 reads CASSAPRGSYGYTF. CDR3 nucleotide sequence: TGTGCCAGCAGCGCCCCGCGTGGATCCTATGGCTACACCTTC.

This clonotype has only a few counts. Here the CDR3 DNA reads TGTGCCAGCAGCTTATCGGACCGGGACCGCGAGCAGTACTTC. Translating gives CASSLSDRDREQYF. This chain links TRBV11-1 with TRBJ2-7; either TRBD1 or TRBD2 may supply D (5 bases each). The CDR3 spans 14 residues. The V end was cut by 2 bases, the J end by 6 bases, with 14 bases between. Germline assignment: CDR1 SGHAT and CDR2 FQDESV (reference sequence).

V usage is TRBV11-2 and J usage is TRBJ1-1; the D gene is possibly TRBD1 (6 bases). V was pared by 5 bases and J by 10 bases, with 17 bases between. Germline V gene lookup returns CDR1 SGHAT and CDR2 FQNNGV. This CDR3 is 13 amino acids long. DNA of the CDR3: TGTGCCAGCAGCCCGCAAAGGGGGGGCTCAGCTTTCTTT. Encoded protein: CASSPQRGGSAFF.

Ten or more counts support this clonotype. This sequence joins TRBV20-1 and TRBJ1-2, with D possibly being TRBD1 (5 bases). The V gene lost 5 bases and the J gene lost 4 bases, with 20 bases spanning the gap. The CDR3 spans 15 residues. The germline CDR1 and CDR2 sequences are DFQATT and SNEGSKA (reference sequence). CDR3 sequence reads: CSAPPGQGALYGYTF. In nucleotides, the CDR3 is TGCAGTGCTCCCCCAGGGCAGGGAGCCCTCTATGGCTACACCTTC.

This clonotype was seen a few times. The gene calls are TRBV6-2 or TRBV6-3 and TRBJ2-7; 11 bases are a match to TRBD1. The junction had 15 bases not matched to a gene; V was cut back by 5 bases and J by 6 bases. The CDR3 contains 17 residues. CDR1 and CDR2 (germline): MNHEY, SVGEGT. This CDR3 reads CASSLPVRTGGSGEQYF. For the CDR3, the DNA is TGTGCCAGCAGTCTGCCAGTGAGGACAGGGGGCTCGGGCGAGCAGTACTTC.

This chain connects TRBV5-1 to TRBJ2-7; D remains ambiguous. There are 14 residues in the CDR3. Looked up from germline, CDR1 is SGHRS and CDR2 is YFSETQ. The V end was cut by 4 bases, the J end by 1 base, with 12 bases between. This CDR3 reads CASSGLGLSYEQYF. The CDR3 bases are TGCGCCAGCAGCGGGCTAGGCCTATCCTACGAGCAGTACTTC.

This chain links TRBV7-2 with TRBJ2-4, with 7 bases that match TRBD1. CDR3 size: 15 residues. Germline-derived CDR1 and CDR2 are SGHTA and FQGNSA. V trimming: 2 bases; J trimming: 13 bases; junction bases outside the gene matches: 14. The CDR3 region is CASSLLPGQHYGQYF. Written as DNA, the CDR3 is TGTGCCAGCAGCTTACTACCGGGACAGCATTACGGGCAGTACTTC. Filled out from reference TRBV7-2 and TRBJ2-4, the complete variable domain reads GAGVSQSPSNKVTEKGKDVELRCDPISGHTALYWYRQSLGQGLEFLIYFQGNSAPDKSGLPSDRFSAERTGGSVSTLTIQRTQQEDSAVYLCASSLLPGQHYGQYFGAGTRLSVL.

This clonotype was observed a few times. This chain links TRBV13 with TRBJ2-7; D remains ambiguous. V lost 1 base, J lost 0 bases, and 7 bases lay in between. The germline V gene has CDR1 PRHDT and CDR2 FYEKMQ (reference sequence). The CDR3 is 14 residues long. The CDR3 protein is CASSLDQSSYEQYF. The CDR3 DNA reads as TGTGCCAGCAGCTTAGACCAGAGCTCCTACGAGCAGTACTTC.

The J gene is TRBJ2-3, the V gene TRBV29-1; D remains ambiguous. The CDR3 consists of 16 residues. Looked up from germline, CDR1 is SQVTM and CDR2 is ANQGSEA. Trimming took 4 bases from V and 2 from J, leaving 19 bases between them. This CDR3 reads CSVVLSTAPNTDTQYF. CDR3 DNA: TGCAGCGTTGTCCTTTCGACTGCACCCAACACAGATACGCAGTATTTT.

CDR3 in DNA: TGCAGTGCTAGGTGGTGGTATGGCTACACCTTC. Protein sequence: CSARWWYGYTF. The genes are TRBV20-1 and TRBJ1-2; D is unresolved. V shed 3 bases and J shed 5 bases, with 7 bases lying between them. There are 11 residues in the CDR3. In germline, CDR1 is DFQATT, CDR2 SNEGSKA (reference sequence).

The V gene is TRBV12-3 or TRBV12-4, the J gene TRBJ2-4, with 8 bases lining up with TRBD1. The CDR3 runs to 15 residues. With 0 bases clipped from V and 8 bases from J, the junction kept 6 bases outside the gene matches. The CDR3 bases are TGTGCCAGCAGTTTAGCGGCAGGGGGCTTTGACATTCAGTACTTC. Translating gives CASSLAAGGFDIQYF.

The rearrangement uses TRBV11-2 and TRBJ2-1, with TRBD2 matching 7 bases. CDR3 length: 15 residues. Germline V CDR1 and CDR2: SGHAT, FQNNGV. With V trimmed by 4 bases and J by 7 bases, 10 bases remained unmatched. The CDR3 sequence: CASSSSGTLGNEQFF. The CDR3 coding sequence is TGTGCCAGCAGCTCAAGCGGGACCTTGGGGAATGAGCAGTTCTTC. Drawing the rest from reference TRBV11-2 and TRBJ2-1, the complete variable domain is EAGVAQSPRYKIIEKRQSVAFWCNPISGHATLYWYQQILGQGPKLLIQFQNNGVVDDSQLPKDRFSAERLKGVDSTLKIQPAKLEDSAVYLCASSSSGTLGNEQFFGPGTRLTVL.

This clonotype was counted many times. V usage is TRBV7-9 and J usage is TRBJ2-7, with a possible D match to TRBD2 (5 bases). CDR1 is SEHNR and CDR2 is FQNEAQ in the germline V gene (reference sequence). This CDR3 has 14 residues. Trimming stripped 3 bases from V and 5 bases from J, with 14 bases between. The DNA of the CDR3 is TGTGCCAGCAGCTTTGACGGGATTGGACACGAGCAGTACTTC. Encoded protein: CASSFDGIGHEQYF.

This clonotype has only a few counts. The gene calls are TRBV11-2 and TRBJ1-6; perhaps TRBD1 as D (5 bases). The length of the CDR3 is 15 residues. V lost 0 bases and J lost 7, with 10 bases in between. Germline CDR1 SGHAT, CDR2 FQNNGV. CDR3 loop: CASSLDGGVNSPLHF. CDR3 bases: TGTGCCAGCAGCTTAGATGGGGGAGTGAATTCACCCCTCCACTTT.

The CDR3 loop is CAISESPGLAGGPSTNEQFF. The CDR3 region has the DNA TGTGCCATCAGTGAGTCTCCGGGACTAGCGGGAGGGCCTTCCACTAATGAGCAGTTCTTC. This sequence joins TRBV10-3 and TRBJ2-1; 16 bases are a match to TRBD2. V dropped 0 bases and J dropped 7; count of bases not matched to a gene: 12. Germline V gene lookup returns CDR1 ENHRY and CDR2 SYGVKD. The CDR3 is 20 residues long.

The chain links TRBV2 to TRBJ2-1, with 14 bases fitting TRBD2. The CDR3 loop spans 18 amino acids. Trimming cost V 4 bases and J 9 bases; bases outside gene matches: 14. Germline V lookup: CDR1 SNHLY, CDR2 FYNNEI. This CDR3 reads CASSGERLAGGPKSEQFF. The CDR3 nucleotides are TGTGCCAGCAGTGGAGAAAGACTAGCGGGAGGGCCGAAGAGTGAGCAGTTCTTC. The full variable domain, its missing parts supplied by reference TRBV2 and TRBJ2-1, is EPEVTQTPSHQVTQMGQEVILRCVPISNHLYFYWYRQILGQKVEFLVSFYNNEISEKSEIFDDQFSVERPDGSNFTLKIRSTKLEDSAMYFCASSGERLAGGPKSEQFFGPGTRLTVL.

This clonotype was seen a handful of times. The chain carries TRBV29-1 and TRBJ2-3, with TRBD2 identical over 10 bases. Per germline, CDR1 SQVTM and CDR2 ANQGSEA. J was trimmed by 5 bases and V by 7 bases; bases with no gene match: 12. The CDR3 totals 15 residues. The CDR3 coding sequence is TGCAGCGGGGGCACCCTGGGACTAGCGAAAGATACGCAGTATTTT. Translation gives CSGGTLGLAKDTQYF.

The rearrangement links TRBV10-3 to TRBJ2-7; D gene ambiguous. Germline loops: CDR1 ENHRY, CDR2 SYGVKD. Deletions cut 4 bases from V and 2 bases from J, with 6 bases between. The CDR3 has 12 amino acids. CDR3 sequence: CAISGTPYEQYF. The CDR3 DNA reads TGTGCCATCAGTGGCACCCCCTACGAGCAGTACTTC.

Worth noting for this clonotype: The CDR3 does not end in the conserved phenylalanine or tryptophan, so this is likely a read error. The chain combines TRBV12-3 or TRBV12-4 with TRBJ2-7; D is ambiguous. CDR3 length equals 14 residues. Trimming left V 5 bases short and J 0 bases short, with 11 bases between. The chain's CDR3 is CASSPVASSYEQYL. The DNA for the CDR3 is TGTGCCAGCAGTCCAGTAGCAAGCTCCTACGAGCAGTACTTA.

CDR3 coding DNA: TGTGCCACCCAGTCGTCCGGGCCGGACAGGGGTACCGGCTACACCTTC. This translates into CATQSSGPDRGTGYTF. The J gene is TRBJ1-2, the V gene TRBV25-1; 9 nucleotides line up with TRBD1. The CDR3 length is 16 residues. Germline V CDR1 and CDR2: MGHDK, SYGVNS. Trimming cost V 10 bases and J 8 bases; bases outside gene matches: 20.